The clone carrying this T cell receptor (beta chain) was counted many times. These data originate in a study of T cells in Graves' hyperthyroidism and ophthalmopathy. In the study overall: Blood from the periphery was taken at initial diagnosis, before any treatment.

The CDR3 regions of TCR beta were amplified from RNA transcripts. Researchers ran a first-round RT-PCR on the TCR CDR3 using the HTBI primer set. TCRdb passed the multiplex PCR reads through MiXCR, listing each CDR3 protein once. The data show approximately 300,000 distinct CDR3 sequences, around 15% seen once. CDR3 size: 12 residues. CDR1 is MNHEY and CDR2 is SVGEGT in the germline V gene. Trimming stripped 5 bases from V and 9 bases from J, with 11 bases between. This sequence originates from a woman aged 55-75 years with Graves' ophthalmopathy. The rearrangement links TRBV6-2 or TRBV6-3 to TRBJ2-4, with D unresolved. The sample comprised blood. The CDR3 DNA is TGTGCCAGCAGTGCAGGCGGTAGCATTCAGTACTTC. Residues: CASSAGGSIQYF.